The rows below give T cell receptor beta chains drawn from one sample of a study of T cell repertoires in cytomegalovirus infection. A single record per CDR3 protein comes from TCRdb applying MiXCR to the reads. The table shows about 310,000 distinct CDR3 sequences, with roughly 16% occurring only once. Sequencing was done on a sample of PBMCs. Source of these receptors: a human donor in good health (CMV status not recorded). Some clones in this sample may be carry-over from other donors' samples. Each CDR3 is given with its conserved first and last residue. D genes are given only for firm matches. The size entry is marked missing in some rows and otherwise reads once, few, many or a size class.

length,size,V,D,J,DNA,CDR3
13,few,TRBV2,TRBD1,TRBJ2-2,TGTGCCAGCAGTGGACAGGGGGCGCGGGAGCTGTTTTTT,CASSGQGARELFF
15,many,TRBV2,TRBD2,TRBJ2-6,TGTGCCAGCAGTGAAGAGCGGGGGGCCGGGGACGTCCTGACTTTC,CASSEERGAGDVLTF
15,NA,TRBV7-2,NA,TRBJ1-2,TGTGCCAGCAGGCCCTTGCTCTCTGATGCCTATGGCTACACCTTC,CASRPLLSDAYGYTF
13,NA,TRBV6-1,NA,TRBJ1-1,TGTGCCAGCAGCTATACTTGGTACACTGAAGCTTTCTTT,CASSYTWYTEAFF
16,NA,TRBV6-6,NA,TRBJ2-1,TGTGCCAGCAGTCCCTTCAGCGGAAGCTCCTACAATGAGCAGTTCTTC,CASSPFSGSSYNEQFF
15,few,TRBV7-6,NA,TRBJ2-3,TGTGCCAGCAGCTTAGGGTCCTTGGATACAGATACGCAGTATTTT,CASSLGSLDTDTQYF
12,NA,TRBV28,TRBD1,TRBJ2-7,TGTGCCAGCAGTCGCGGACAGGGCGAGCAGTACTTC,CASSRGQGEQYF
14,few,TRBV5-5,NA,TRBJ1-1,TGTGCCAGCAGCTTTGACCAACAGCGCACTGAAGCTTTCTTT,CASSFDQQRTEAFF
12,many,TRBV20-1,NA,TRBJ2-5,TGCAGTGCTAGAGAATCAGTGGAGACCCAGTACTTC,CSARESVETQYF
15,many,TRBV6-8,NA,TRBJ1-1,TGTGCCAGCAGTTACTCCTTGACAGCGAACACTGAAGCTTTCTTT,CASSYSLTANTEAFF
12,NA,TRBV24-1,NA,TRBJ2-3,TGTGCCACCAGTGATTTCCCGAATCCGCAGTATTTT,CATSDFPNPQYF
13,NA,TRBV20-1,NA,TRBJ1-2,TGCAGTGCTAGGGCAGGGGAAAACTATGGCTACACCTTC,CSARAGENYGYTF
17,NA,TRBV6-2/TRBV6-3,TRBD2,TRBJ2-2,TGTGCCAGCAGACGGACTAGCGGGGGGGCCTTAGCCGGGGAGCTGTTTTTT,CASRRTSGGALAGELFF
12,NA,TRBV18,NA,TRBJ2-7,TGTGCCAGCTCAGAGGACAGATACGAGCAGTACTTC,CASSEDRYEQYF
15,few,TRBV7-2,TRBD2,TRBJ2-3,TGTGCCAGCAGCTTAGGACTAGCGGACCGAGATACGCAGTATTTT,CASSLGLADRDTQYF
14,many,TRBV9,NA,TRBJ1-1,TGTGCCAGCAGGGCAGGGGTTGATGGCACTGAAGCTTTCTTT,CASRAGVDGTEAFF
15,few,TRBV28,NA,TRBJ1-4,TGTGCCAGCAGCTCTACCCAGGGGATGAGTGAAAAACTGTTTTTT,CASSSTQGMSEKLFF
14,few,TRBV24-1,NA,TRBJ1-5,TGTGCCACCAGTGATTTGACCAGGATCCAGCCCCAGCATTTT,CATSDLTRIQPQHF
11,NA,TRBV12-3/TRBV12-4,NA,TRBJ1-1,TGTGCCAGCAGTTTACCACCAAAGACTTTCTTT,CASSLPPKTFF
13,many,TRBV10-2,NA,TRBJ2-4,TGCGCCAGCAGTGAGTCGATAGTCGGGATTCAGTACTTC,CASSESIVGIQYF
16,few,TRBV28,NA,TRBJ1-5,TGTGCCAGCAGTTTCCCAATCGGGGGAGTGGGTCAGCCCCAGCATTTT,CASSFPIGGVGQPQHF
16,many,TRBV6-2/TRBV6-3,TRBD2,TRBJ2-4,TGTGCCAGCAGTTACTCGTATGGGACTACCAAAAACATTCAGTACTTC,CASSYSYGTTKNIQYF
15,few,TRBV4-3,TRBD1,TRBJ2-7,TGCGCCAGCAGCTTGGACAGGGGACACTACTACGAGCAGTACTTC,CASSLDRGHYYEQYF
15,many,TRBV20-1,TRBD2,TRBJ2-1,TGCAGTGCTACCCCTAGCGGGGGGGTACAATCTGAGCAGTTCTTC,CSATPSGGVQSEQFF
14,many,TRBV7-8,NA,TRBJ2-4,TGTGCCAGCAGCTTAGTCGACCTTAAAAACATTCAGTACTTC,CASSLVDLKNIQYF
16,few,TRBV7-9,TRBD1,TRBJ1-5,TGTGCCAGCAGCTTAGCGCAGGGACAGGGGTATCAGCCCCAGCATTTT,CASSLAQGQGYQPQHF
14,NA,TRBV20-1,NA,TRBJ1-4,TGCAGTGCTAGAACGGGGTTCATGGATGAAAAACTGTTTTTT,CSARTGFMDEKLFF